This T cell receptor beta chain came from a study of blood T cell repertoires in COVID-19 (dated by TCRdb to the early 2020s). Concerning the study at large: Samples from collaborators originated in the United States, Italy and Spain and spanned both the acute and convalescent phases of COVID-19. Sample metadata almost always included a de-identified subject ID, COVID-19 status, age in years and sex. Where available, HLA class I and class II types were obtained from metadata supplied by the sample provider rather than from assay-based typing. The repertoires were made available in a free public database intended to serve as a resource for research on the immune response to SARS-CoV-2. The prospective study material was composed of cDNA or gDNA derived from T cells, B-cell-depleted T cells, or PBMCs. The samples were drawn from two sources: the first 160 participants of the ongoing ImmuneRACE study, and approximately 1,300 subjects contributed by 6 global collaborators. Subjects who had been exposed to COVID-19, were actively infected with it, or had recovered from it provided the deeply sampled blood TCRbeta repertoires that made up the dataset.

Trimming takes 3 bases from V and 8 bases from J, and the germline ends sit 16 bases apart. The germline V gene (reference sequence) gives CDR1 as LNHDA and CDR2 as SQIVND. The CDR3 numbers 14 residues from cysteine through phenylalanine. The CDR3 DNA has 42 bases and is translated from base 1. Remarks on this clone: Its antigen is currently not known. The record has no base qualities; no much larger clone is one base away.

TCRbeta CDR3 regions were amplified from genomic DNA by means of the immunoSEQ Assay, a bias-controlled multiplex PCR. In the authors' own workflow: The number of nucleated cells in each sample was estimated by amplification of reference gene primers within the assay. To quantify the absolute abundance of each unique TCRbeta CDR3 rearrangement, sequence reads were collapsed and filtered. Productive Simpson clonality was computed per sample as the square root of Simpson's diversity index over productive rearrangements. This immuneACCESS table, as held by TCRdb, lists in-frame sequences with V and J called but not all clones. Of the missing ones, under half trace to an unresolved V gene in checked studies; the others have no known cause. The V and J calls and clone size are taken from that table; D and trimming were inferred from the DNA. The sample has around 140,000 clones on record, around 80% of them singletons. The ten largest clones add up to nearly 15% of the sample.

General study outcomes and caveats: How much clinical and demographic metadata was included differed by source and by participant, and the metadata was provided uncurated.

The collaborating institutions used their own protocols to collect whole blood in K2EDTA tubes. For TCRbeta analysis, collaborator samples were shipped as frozen whole blood, as isolated PBMCs, or as DNA extracted from either sample type. This clonotype originated in a human donor with acute or convalescent COVID-19. The donor label of this sample is uncertain. The sequence joins TRBV19 to TRBJ1-2, with the D gene call left open. Material for sequencing was peripheral blood. The CDR3 is CASSILTPGQGYTF. The DNA sequence is given as TGTGCCAGTAGTATCTTGACACCAGGCCAAGGCTACACCTTC.